This T cell receptor (beta chain) was captured in a study of cytomegalovirus exposure and HLA in healthy donors. The primer mix had 60 Vbeta and 13 Jbeta primers. Libraries were prepared by immunoSEQ multiplex PCR; TCRdb keeps only in-frame clonotypes and omits some of them. The sample lists 90,000 to 150,000 clones, about 9.4% occurring once. V lost 4 bases, J lost 3 bases, and 5 bases stayed unmatched. The CDR3 consists of 17 residues. CDR1 and CDR2 (germline): SGHNT, YYREEE (reference sequence). The V gene is TRBV5-4, the J gene TRBJ2-2, with 14 nucleotides matching TRBD2. This clonotype was sampled from a woman between 40 and 50 years old in good health and CMV-seropositive. The sample was PBMCs. In nucleotides, the CDR3 is TGTGCCAGCAGCCTGGGACTAGCGGGGGTTGACACCGGGGAGCTGTTTTTT. It specifies CASSLGLAGVDTGELFF.